The clone carrying this TCR beta chain was observed many times. Antigen unknown. TCRdb itself ran the multiplex PCR reads through MiXCR, one entry per CDR3 protein. The data show some 83,000 distinct CDR3 sequences, approximately 19% seen once. This specimen belongs to a study of breast tumors, draining lymph nodes, adjacent tissues. Overall study findings and caveats: Tumor and nontumor repertoires were significantly more similar in luminal-like than in basal-like breast cancer. Findings are consistent with lymph node origin and intratumoral expansion of most tumor T cells.

V was trimmed by 5 bases and J by 0 bases, leaving 11 bases between them. Germline lookup yields CDR1 SGHTA and CDR2 FQGNSA. This CDR3 contains 15 residues. Breast cancer patients provided tissue from their axillary draining lymph nodes. The chain employs TRBV7-2 and TRBJ2-1; tentative D call: TRBD2 (6 bases). Input material: axillary lymph node tissue. The TCR originated in a female donor with breast cancer. Some clones in this sample may be carry-over from other donors' samples. The CDR3 sequence: CASSRGGNSYNEQFF. In DNA, the CDR3 is TGTGCCAGCAGCCGGGGCGGGAACTCCTACAATGAGCAGTTCTTC.